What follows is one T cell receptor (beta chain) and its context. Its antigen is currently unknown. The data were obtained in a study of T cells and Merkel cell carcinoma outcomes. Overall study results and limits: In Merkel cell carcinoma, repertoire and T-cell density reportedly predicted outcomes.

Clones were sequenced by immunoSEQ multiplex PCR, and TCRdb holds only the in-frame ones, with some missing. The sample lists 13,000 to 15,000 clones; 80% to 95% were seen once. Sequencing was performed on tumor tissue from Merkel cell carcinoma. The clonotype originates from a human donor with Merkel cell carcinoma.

CDR3 in DNA: TGTGCCAGCAGCCGGGAGACTGAAGCTTTCTTT. Translation: CASSRETEAFF. V gene TRBV2 combines with J gene TRBJ1-1; D unresolved. The CDR3 runs 11 residues. The germline V gene has CDR1 SNHLY and CDR2 FYNNEI. V lost 6 bases, J lost 5 bases, and 7 bases lay in between.